This entry lists 24 T cell receptor beta chains sequenced from one sample in a study of blood T cell repertoires in COVID-19. Using immunoSEQ multiplex PCR, the repertoire was profiled, and TCRdb retains in-frame clones only, with some absent. The sample contains just over 650,000 clones, around 90% of which appear only once. Sequencing was carried out using peripheral blood. The receptors derive from a woman younger than 35 with acute or convalescent COVID-19.

This clone was recorded only once. The chain links TRBV6-6 to TRBJ1-1; maybe TRBD1 (5 bases). CDR1 MNHNY and CDR2 SVGAGI come from the germline V gene (reference sequence). The CDR3 loop spans 12 amino acids. V lost 8 bases, J lost 3 bases, and 10 bases lay in between. CDR3 DNA sequence: TGTGCCAGCTTGACAGACTACACTGAAGCTTTCTTT. Translating gives CASLTDYTEAFF.

The gene calls are TRBV27 and TRBJ1-5; weak D call: TRBD1 (6 bases). Germline V gives CDR1 MNHEY, CDR2 SMNVEV (reference sequence). Trimming removed 2 bases from V and 7 bases from J, with 12 bases in between. The CDR3 loop spans 14 amino acids. CDR3 amino acids: CASSLGGGSQPQHF. The CDR3 nucleotides read TGTGCCAGCAGTTTAGGGGGGGGCAGCCAGCCCCAGCATTTT.

This chain uses TRBV5-5 with TRBJ1-3; D is perhaps TRBD1 (6 bases). Germline assignment: CDR1 SGHKS and CDR2 YYEKEE (reference sequence). The CDR3 spans 16 residues. Trimming removed 3 bases from V and 8 bases from J, with 21 bases in between. The CDR3 coding sequence is TGTGCCAGCAGCTCCGGGACACCGGGAAGGTCGGACACCATATATTTT. This sequence encodes CASSSGTPGRSDTIYF.

The V call is TRBV2, the J call TRBJ2-1; 7 positions agree with TRBD2. The ends lost 8 bases at V and 4 bases at J; junction bases unmatched: 8. The germline CDR1 and CDR2 sequences are SNHLY and FYNNEI. The CDR3 loop spans 14 amino acids. The CDR3 loop reads CASGRTGGYNEQFF. The DNA of the CDR3 is TGTGCCAGCGGGAGGACGGGGGGTTACAATGAGCAGTTCTTC.

This rearrangement joins TRBV7-9 to TRBJ1-3; D ambiguous. This CDR3 is built from 14 residues. Germline CDR1 reads SEHNR; CDR2 reads FQNEAQ (reference sequence). The V end lost 2 bases, the J end lost 8 bases, and 13 bases lay between the germline ends. CDR3 sequence reads: CASSLTLLSDTIYF. CDR3 nucleotides: TGTGCCAGCAGCTTAACTCTACTAAGTGACACCATATATTTT. Using reference TRBV7-9 and TRBJ1-3 for the parts outside the CDR3, the full variable domain is DTGVSQNPRHKITKRGQNVTFRCDPISEHNRLYWYRQTLGQGPEFLTYFQNEAQLEKSRLLSDRFSAERPKGSFSTLEIQRTEQGDSAMYLCASSLTLLSDTIYFGEGSWLTVV.

The V call is TRBV7-8, the J call TRBJ1-1; unclear D gene. The germline V and J ends were trimmed by 1 base and 0 bases, with 12 bases remaining between them. The CDR3 runs 16 residues. Germline V CDR1 and CDR2: SGHVS, FQNEAQ. The CDR3 nucleotides read TGTGCCAGCAGCTTAGGCCCCGGGATGTTGAACACTGAAGCTTTCTTT. Amino acids: CASSLGPGMLNTEAFF.

The chain recombines TRBV3-1 (or the pseudogene TRBV3-2) with TRBJ2-1, with 7 bases that match TRBD2. The CDR3 is 15 residues long. The ends lost 3 bases at V and 4 bases at J; junction bases unmatched: 6. From germline, CDR1 is LGHDT and CDR2 YNNKEL (reference sequence). The chain's CDR3 is CASSHGAGRYNEQFF. Here the CDR3 DNA reads TGTGCCAGCAGCCACGGAGCGGGGAGATACAATGAGCAGTTCTTC.

This chain links TRBV5-6 with TRBJ1-1; a possible D gene is TRBD1 (5 bases). The V end was cut by 2 bases, the J end by 1 base, with 12 bases between. Germline CDR1 is SGHDT and CDR2 is YYEEEE. The CDR3 sequence is 15 residues long. The CDR3 nucleotides read TGTGCCAGCAGCTTCCTTTGGAGGGGGAACACTGAAGCTTTCTTT. The encoded protein is CASSFLWRGNTEAFF.

The count of this clone is one. The chain is built from TRBV9 and TRBJ2-7; 8 nucleotides match TRBD2. With 4 bases clipped from V and 0 bases from J, the junction kept 6 bases outside the gene matches. Germline values: CDR1 SGDLS, CDR2 YYNGEE. The CDR3 contains 15 residues. The CDR3: CASSPGGDTSYEQYF. Here the CDR3 DNA reads TGTGCCAGCAGCCCCGGGGGGGACACCTCCTACGAGCAGTACTTC.

The chain carries TRBV5-1 and TRBJ1-2; possible D gene TRBD1, 6 bases. The CDR3 totals 15 residues. V lost 1 base to trimming and J lost 3 bases, with 13 bases between them. Germline loops: CDR1 SGHRS, CDR2 YFSETQ. The chain's CDR3 is CASSLIQGAHYGYTF. DNA for the CDR3: TGCGCCAGCAGCTTGATACAGGGTGCCCACTATGGCTACACCTTC.

The chain combines TRBV2 with TRBJ2-1, with 8 bases that match TRBD1. The CDR3 extends over 14 amino acids. The ends lost 4 bases at V and 5 bases at J; junction bases unmatched: 4. CDR1 and CDR2 from the germline V gene are SNHLY and FYNNEI. CDR3 loop: CASSGTGLHNEQFF. The CDR3 DNA is TGTGCCAGCAGTGGGACAGGGCTTCACAATGAGCAGTTCTTC.

The CDR3 reads CASSSPKGRAGTGELFF. CDR3 DNA sequence: TGTGCCAGCAGTTCTCCAAAGGGGAGGGCAGGCACCGGGGAGCTGTTTTTT. The chain couples TRBV28 to TRBJ2-2; 7 nucleotides line up with TRBD2. This CDR3 region has 17 residues. V was clipped by 4 bases and J by 4 bases; unmatched bases: 12. Germline V lookup: CDR1 MDHEN, CDR2 SYDVKM.

J is TRBJ2-7 and V is TRBV30; 8 positions agree with TRBD2. This CDR3 has 13 residues. Unmatched junction bases numbered 2, after V lost 2 bases and J lost 2 bases. Germline V gene data show CDR1 as GTSNPN and CDR2 as SVGIG (reference sequence). CDR3 region: CAWSRGGTYEQYF. As DNA, the CDR3 is TGTGCCTGGAGTCGGGGGGGCACCTACGAGCAGTACTTC.

This chain links TRBV19 with TRBJ2-3; unclear D gene. Germline V CDR1 and CDR2: LNHDA, SQIVND (reference sequence). The CDR3 has 14 amino acids. The V end was cut by 5 bases, the J end by 4 bases, with 13 bases between. DNA for the CDR3: TGTGCCAGTAGTTCAGTCACCGGAGCAGATACGCAGTATTTT. The encoded protein is CASSSVTGADTQYF. The full variable domain, its missing parts supplied by reference TRBV19 and TRBJ2-3, is DGGITQSPKYLFRKEGQNVTLSCEQNLNHDAMYWYRQDPGQGLRLIYYSQIVNDFQKGDIAEGYSVSREKKESFPLTVTSAQKNPTAFYLCASSSVTGADTQYFGPGTRLTVL.

Only one count was recorded for this clone. The chain carries TRBV7-2 and TRBJ2-7; D not certain. This CDR3 has 12 amino acids. In germline, CDR1 is SGHTA, CDR2 FQGNSA. V dropped 5 bases and J dropped 0 bases, with 5 bases sitting between them. The CDR3, as DNA: TGTGCCAGCAGCCAGAACTCCTACGAGCAGTACTTC. Translating it yields CASSQNSYEQYF.

The chain carries TRBV5-6 and TRBJ1-1; the match to TRBD1 covers 7 bases. Germline V gives CDR1 SGHDT, CDR2 YYEEEE. The CDR3 extends over 14 amino acids. Trimming took 4 bases from V and 5 from J; bases not matched to a gene: 8. DNA for the CDR3: TGTGCCAGCAGCGCGGGACAGATAAGAACTGAAGCTTTCTTT. Protein product: CASSAGQIRTEAFF.

Concerning this clone itself: This sample includes further DNA sequences coding for the same CDR3. The J gene is TRBJ1-6, the V gene TRBV4-1, with 11 positions matching TRBD1. CDR3 length: 15 residues. Germline CDR1 is MGHRA and CDR2 is YSYEKL. The trim removed 3 bases at V and 7 bases at J, leaving 2 bases unmatched. The CDR3 nucleotides read TGCGCCAGCAGCCAGGGGACAGGGGGGAATTCACCCCTCCACTTT. The encoded protein is CASSQGTGGNSPLHF.

The chain links TRBV6-5 to TRBJ1-1, with D uncertain. Germline assignment: CDR1 MNHEY and CDR2 SVGAGI. V lost 7 bases and J 5 bases, leaving 14 bases between the germline ends. The CDR3 covers 13 residues. CDR3 region: CASNGRSGTEAFF. The CDR3 bases are TGTGCCAGCAATGGCAGGAGCGGAACTGAAGCTTTCTTT.

This chain links TRBV5-1 with TRBJ2-5; 7 nucleotides agree with TRBD1. V dropped 3 bases and J dropped 2; count of bases not matched to a gene: 4. The CDR3 runs 14 residues. Germline V lookup: CDR1 SGHRS, CDR2 YFSETQ. The CDR3 reads CASSSQGLQETQYF. CDR3 in DNA: TGCGCCAGCAGCTCACAGGGGCTTCAAGAGACCCAGTACTTC.

The chain is built from TRBV9 and TRBJ2-7; a possible D gene is TRBD1 (5 bases). Trimming left V 1 base short and J 7 bases short, with 9 bases between. Germline V gene data show CDR1 as SGDLS and CDR2 as YYNGEE. The CDR3 totals 12 residues. CDR3 bases: TGTGCCAGCAGCGTAAACACAGGAGAGCAGTACTTC. Translating it yields CASSVNTGEQYF.

The V call is TRBV4-1, the J call TRBJ1-2; D remains unclear. Trimming removed 3 bases from V and 9 bases from J, with 14 bases in between. Germline assignment: CDR1 MGHRA and CDR2 YSYEKL. The CDR3 contains 13 residues. For the CDR3, the DNA is TGCGCCAGCAGCCAGGCGACTGTGGGTAGCTACACCTTC. Its translation: CASSQATVGSYTF.

The chain recombines TRBV6-5 with TRBJ1-1, with D possibly matching TRBD1 (6 bases). The length of the CDR3 is 14 residues. Trimming pared 6 bases from V and 0 bases from J, leaving 11 bases between. CDR1 and CDR2 from the germline V gene are MNHEY and SVGAGI. The CDR3 is CASRQGQLNTEAFF. CDR3 sequence (DNA): TGTGCCAGCAGGCAGGGACAACTGAACACTGAAGCTTTCTTT.

The chain couples TRBV9 to TRBJ2-1, with D maybe TRBD2 (6 bases). There are 14 residues in the CDR3. V was shortened by 2 bases and J by 8 bases, with 14 bases between the two germline ends. Germline assignment: CDR1 SGDLS and CDR2 YYNGEE. CDR3 sequence reads: CASSVSGLSDEQFF. CDR3 DNA sequence: TGTGCCAGCAGCGTTAGCGGTTTAAGCGATGAGCAGTTCTTC. Supplemented by reference TRBV9 and TRBJ2-1, the full variable domain reads DSGVTQTPKHLITATGQRVTLRCSPRSGDLSVYWYQQSLDQGLQFLIQYYNGEERAKGNILERFSAQQFPDLHSELNLSSLELGDSALYFCASSVSGLSDEQFFGPGTRLTVL.

The chain recombines TRBV3-1 (or the pseudogene TRBV3-2) with TRBJ1-5; D call uncertain. V was cut by 0 bases and J by 1 base, with 13 bases left in between. There are 17 residues in the CDR3. The V gene's germline CDR1 is LGHDT and CDR2 YNNKEL (reference sequence). Here the CDR3 reads CASSQDLPGGSNQPQHF. The CDR3 DNA follows: TGTGCCAGCAGCCAAGATCTTCCGGGTGGCAGCAATCAGCCCCAGCATTTT.